Each of the 25 T cell receptor beta chains below was sequenced from the same sample in a study of blood T cells in healthy people across ages. Sample-barcoded 5' priming and a J-beta primer mix drove a second PCR of roughly 7 to 11 cycles. MiXCR, applied by TCRdb to the 5' RACE reads, yields one record per CDR3 protein. The sample shows about 1.4 million distinct CDR3 sequences, almost 60% of them seen only once. The sequencing sample was made of blood. The source is a young man in good health.

The CDR3 loop is CASSSQTFRAGANVLTF. CDR3 sequence (DNA): TGTGCCAGCAGTTCACAGACGTTTAGGGCTGGGGCCAACGTCCTGACTTTC. The chain recombines TRBV6-5 with TRBJ2-6; D call uncertain. CDR3 length: 17 amino acids. V gave up 4 bases and J gave up 2 bases, with 15 bases separating them. Germline V CDR1 and CDR2: MNHEY, SVGAGI.

This chain uses TRBV15 with TRBJ2-3; D gene unclear. Deletions cut 4 bases from V and 0 bases from J, with 14 bases between. Germline V gene sequence: CDR1 LNHNV, CDR2 YYDKDF (reference sequence). The CDR3 totals 16 residues. The DNA for the CDR3 is TGTGCCACCAGCACAAGTGGTGTGGCGAGCACAGATACGCAGTATTTT. Translating gives CATSTSGVASTDTQYF.

This clonotype has just a few counts. Mismatch with germline at one junction end may stem from a read error. J is TRBJ2-7 and V is TRBV4-2; 9 nucleotides match TRBD2. Germline V gene data show CDR1 as LGHNA and CDR2 as YNFKEQ. The CDR3 covers 15 residues. The CDR3 loop reads CASSQGLAQTYEQYF. CDR3 DNA sequence: TGTGCCAGTAGCCAAGGACTAGCGCAAACCTACGAGCAGTACTTC.

This clonotype showed up just a few times. The chain recombines TRBV4-3 with TRBJ2-1, with TRBD2 as a possible D gene (5 bases). The CDR3 loop spans 16 amino acids. Germline values: CDR1 LGHNA, CDR2 YSLEER. The V end was cut by 1 base, the J end by 0 bases, with 10 bases between. CDR3: CASSQGGLSSYNEQFF. CDR3 DNA: TGCGCCAGCAGCCAAGGAGGACTGAGCTCCTACAATGAGCAGTTCTTC.

The V call is TRBV11-2, the J call TRBJ1-2; D is perhaps TRBD1 (6 bases). The CDR3 length is 16 residues. With 5 bases removed from V and 0 bases from J, the gap between germline ends came to 16 bases. Germline lookup yields CDR1 SGHAT and CDR2 FQNNGV. As DNA, the CDR3 is TGTGCCAGCAGCGCGGGGGCAGGGCTATCTAACTATGGCTACACCTTC. It encodes CASSAGAGLSNYGYTF.

This clonotype was found a few times. V and J are TRBV6-2 or TRBV6-3 and TRBJ2-1; tentatively, D is TRBD1 (6 bases). Germline CDR1 MNHEY, CDR2 SVGEGT. V lost 5 bases, J lost 8 bases, and 16 bases lay in between. CDR3 length equals 14 residues. The CDR3 region has the DNA TGTGCCAGCAGTAGATTCCGGGACAAAGATGAGCAGTTCTTC. Its protein product is CASSRFRDKDEQFF.

This clonotype was found once. V is TRBV7-9 and J is TRBJ2-1, with 12 nucleotides matching TRBD1. The CDR3 sequence is 17 residues long. CDR1 and CDR2 from the germline V gene are SEHNR and FQNEAQ (reference sequence). The junction had 11 bases not matched to a gene; V was cut back by 5 bases and J by 6 bases. CDR3 sequence (DNA): TGTGCCAGCAGCCCGTCAGCTCCGGGACAGGGGGCCAATGAGCAGTTCTTC. It translates to CASSPSAPGQGANEQFF.

The V call is TRBV4-3, the J call TRBJ1-6, with D perhaps TRBD1 (6 bases). CDR1 is LGHNA and CDR2 is YSLEER in the germline V gene. The ends were cut back, 0 bases at V and 7 bases at J, with 10 bases in the middle. The CDR3 runs 15 residues. CDR3 in amino acids: CASSQDRGGNSPLHF. CDR3 in DNA: TGCGCCAGCAGCCAAGACAGGGGTGGCAATTCACCCCTCCACTTT.

The V call is TRBV4-1, the J call TRBJ2-1; D perhaps matches TRBD2 (6 bases). V dropped 1 base and J dropped 6 bases, with 16 bases sitting between them. Germline V lookup: CDR1 MGHRA, CDR2 YSYEKL. CDR3 length: 16 residues. CDR3 in amino acids: CASSQVALARPNEQFF. CDR3 DNA: TGCGCCAGCAGCCAAGTGGCCCTAGCGAGACCCAATGAGCAGTTCTTC.

This chain joins TRBV29-1 and TRBJ2-3; TRBD2 matches 7 bases. Germline CDR1 reads SQVTM; CDR2 reads ANQGSEA. V lost 4 bases and J lost 1; bases outside the gene matches: 8. The CDR3 is 15 amino acids. CDR3 sequence: CSVGPREGRTDTQYF. The CDR3 DNA follows: TGCAGCGTTGGTCCCAGGGAGGGTCGCACAGATACGCAGTATTTT.

This clonotype has a handful of counts. The chain is built from TRBV29-1 and TRBJ1-2, with unresolved D. V was pared by 0 bases and J by 4 bases, with 9 bases between. In germline, CDR1 is SQVTM, CDR2 ANQGSEA. The CDR3 loop spans 13 amino acids. The CDR3: CSVEERGSYGYTF. In nucleotides, the CDR3 is TGCAGCGTTGAAGAACGAGGGAGCTATGGCTACACCTTC.

This clonotype was recorded only once. V is TRBV3-1 and J is TRBJ1-1; TRBD1 matches 8 bases. The length of the CDR3 is 15 residues. The germline CDR1 and CDR2 sequences are LGHDT and YNNKEL (reference sequence). The V segment lost 4 bases and the J segment 3 bases; nucleotides outside the gene matches: 7. CDR3 region: CASSLWTGRDTEAFF. Written as DNA, the CDR3 is TGTGCCAGCAGCCTCTGGACAGGGAGGGACACTGAAGCTTTCTTT.

This chain connects TRBV20-1 to TRBJ2-7; TRBD2 is a possible D gene (5 bases). Matching the DNA end better, TRBJ2-5 makes the J call doubtful. The CDR3 length is 14 residues. From germline, CDR1 is DFQATT and CDR2 SNEGSKA (reference sequence). The CDR3 loop is CSARDYTGRETQYF. CDR3 bases: TGCAGTGCTAGAGATTATACGGGGAGAGAGACCCAGTACTTC.

V is TRBV29-1 and J is TRBJ2-5; D uncertain. The germline V and J ends were trimmed by 3 bases and 7 bases, with 15 bases remaining between them. Germline lookup yields CDR1 SQVTM and CDR2 ANQGSEA. CDR3 length: 13 amino acids. Written as DNA, the CDR3 is TGCAGCGTTGACCACCCCCTGGATGGGACCCAGTACTTC. Residues: CSVDHPLDGTQYF.

The chain combines TRBV28 with TRBJ2-7, with D unresolved. Trimming removed 11 bases from V and 5 bases from J, with 13 bases in between. Germline V gene sequence: CDR1 MDHEN, CDR2 SYDVKM. This CDR3 region has 11 residues. CDR3 sequence: CAATRTHEQYF. The CDR3 DNA sequence: TGTGCCGCGACACGGACCCACGAGCAGTACTTC.

This clonotype was seen a handful of times. This chain joins TRBV29-1 and TRBJ2-1; 15 nucleotides align to TRBD2. The CDR3 contains 16 residues. Germline-derived CDR1 and CDR2 are SQVTM and ANQGSEA. Unmatched junction bases numbered 4, after V lost 3 bases and J lost 4 bases. CDR3 in DNA: TGCAGCGTTGATAGGACTAGCGGGGGGGTATACAATGAGCAGTTCTTC. It is translated as CSVDRTSGGVYNEQFF.

The V gene is TRBV7-2, the J gene TRBJ1-2; D remains ambiguous. Between the trimmed V and J ends, which lost 3 bases and 8 bases, there was a span of 25 bases. Germline V gene sequence: CDR1 SGHTA, CDR2 FQGNSA. This CDR3 spans 17 amino acids. The CDR3 DNA sequence: TGTGCCAGCAGCTTCTCCGGGCCCCCCGGTCGGAGGAGCGGCTACACCTTC. Translated, it gives CASSFSGPPGRRSGYTF. Filled out from reference TRBV7-2 and TRBJ1-2, the complete variable domain reads GAGVSQSPSNKVTEKGKDVELRCDPISGHTALYWYRQSLGQGLEFLIYFQGNSAPDKSGLPSDRFSAERTGGSVSTLTIQRTQQEDSAVYLCASSFSGPPGRRSGYTFGSGTRLTVV.

This sequence joins TRBV4-1 and TRBJ1-1; 10 nucleotides line up with TRBD1. The germline V gene encodes CDR1 MGHRA and CDR2 YSYEKL. CDR3 length: 16 amino acids. J was trimmed by 1 base and V by 5 bases; bases with no gene match: 7. In DNA form, the CDR3 reads TGCGCCAGCAGCTCGGGACAGGGGCTACAGAACACTGAAGCTTTCTTT. It encodes CASSSGQGLQNTEAFF.

The chain carries TRBV7-2 and TRBJ2-2; 8 bases map to TRBD2. The CDR3 loop spans 18 amino acids. Germline assignment: CDR1 SGHTA and CDR2 FQGNSA. V dropped 2 bases and J dropped 1; count of bases not matched to a gene: 9. The CDR3 sequence: CASSLWTSLDLNTGELFF. In DNA, the CDR3 is TGTGCCAGCAGCTTATGGACTAGCCTCGATCTGAACACCGGGGAGCTGTTTTTT.

This clonotype was counted a single time. V usage is TRBV4-1 and J usage is TRBJ1-1; D is uncertain. Trimming removed 4 bases at V and 1 base at J, with 16 bases between. In germline, CDR1 is MGHRA, CDR2 YSYEKL. The length of the CDR3 is 16 residues. The CDR3: CASSPLPLRQNTEAFF. The CDR3 DNA reads TGCGCCAGCAGCCCTCTACCTCTACGGCAGAACACTGAAGCTTTCTTT.

The chain joins TRBV2 to TRBJ2-4, with 9 nucleotides matching TRBD2. With the DNA end fitting TRBJ2-7 better, the J assignment may be wrong. CDR3 size: 14 residues. Germline V gene lookup returns CDR1 SNHLY and CDR2 FYNNEI. The CDR3 spells CASRIAGESHEQYF. CDR3 coding DNA: TGTGCCAGCCGAATAGCGGGAGAGAGTCACGAGCAGTACTTC.

This clonotype was recorded a few times. The chain employs TRBV11-2 and TRBJ2-7, with D hard to call. Trimming took off 5 bases at V and 2 bases at J, with 10 bases between the two ends. Germline-derived CDR1 and CDR2 are SGHAT and FQNNGV. CDR3 length: 13 residues. The CDR3 DNA follows: TGTGCCAGCAGCCGAGACAATACCTACGAGCAGTACTTC. This encodes CASSRDNTYEQYF.

The chain is built from TRBV4-1 and TRBJ2-5, with 8 positions matching TRBD2. This CDR3 has 17 residues. Germline loops: CDR1 MGHRA, CDR2 YSYEKL. Trimming removed 1 base from V and 5 bases from J; junction bases left unmatched: 12. CDR3 sequence (DNA): TGCGCCAGCAGCCAAGTACCCGGGACTAGAATCGTGGAGACCCAGTACTTC. Residues: CASSQVPGTRIVETQYF.

The rearrangement uses TRBV12-3 or TRBV12-4 and TRBJ1-2; TRBD1 aligns across 7 bases. V shed 4 bases, J shed 4 bases, and the junction held 12 bases outside the gene matches. This CDR3 has 16 residues. The CDR3 sequence is CASSSGGRGQGYGYTF. Written as DNA, the CDR3 is TGTGCCAGCAGTTCTGGGGGGAGGGGGCAGGGCTATGGCTACACCTTC.

This chain connects TRBV20-1 to TRBJ2-5; maybe TRBD1 (6 bases). Germline V gives CDR1 DFQATT, CDR2 SNEGSKA (reference sequence). V gave up 3 bases and J gave up 11 bases, with 13 bases separating them. The CDR3 runs to 11 residues. CDR3 in DNA: TGCAGTGCTAGTACAGGGTCAGAGCAGTACTTC. Protein sequence: CSASTGSEQYF.